Included here is one TCR gamma chain sequence, with context. As yet, its antigen is unknown. Alphabeta T cells were depleted, then CD3+ Vdelta1+ Vdelta2- thymocytes were FACS-sorted. This CDR3 region has 14 residues. Germline CDR1 and CDR2: VINAFY and YDVSNSKD. Trimming took 3 bases from V and 3 from J; bases not matched to a gene: 8. Sequences come from RNA converted to cDNA by reverse transcription. CDR3 amplicons came from multiplex PCR with pooled V-gene forward and constant-region reverse primers. TCRdb re-called the multiplex PCR reads through CATT. The data hold tens of thousands of gamma-chain clones, with more than 15% observed a single time. The entry originates in a study of Vδ1+ human thymocytes. Study-wide findings and caveats: Roughly 22% of thymic delta-chain sequences were Vdelta2, with few Vdelta3, unlike blood Vdelta1+ controls. Unexpected Vdelta2 sequences could cause misinterpretation of bulk repertoire data. Thymic TRG and TRD repertoires appeared highly polyclonal. TRG sequences recurred across donors, whereas TRD sequences stayed essentially private.

The V and J genes are TRGV5 and TRGJ1 or TRGJ2. The sequencing sample was made of Vdelta1+ gamma-delta thymocytes from the thymus. This sample's subset: FACS-sorted CD3+ TCRalphabeta- TCRVdelta1+ TCRVdelta2- thymocytes. The source of this sequence is a boy under two years old who had congenital heart surgery. The CDR3 nucleotides read TGTGCCACCTGGGACGGGCGCCCTTATTATAAGAAACTCTTT. Residues: CATWDGRPYYKKLF.